Sequencing of this TCR beta chain was carried out in a study of T cell changes during pregnancy in multiple sclerosis. Libraries were prepared by immunoSEQ multiplex PCR; TCRdb keeps only in-frame clonotypes and omits some of them. The repertoire holds about 66,000 clones, roughly 90% seen once, with roughly 5.7% in the top ten. The CDR3 loop spans 16 amino acids. The V gene's germline CDR1 is SGHVS and CDR2 FNYEAQ. The ends were cut back, 1 base at V and 1 base at J, with 11 bases in the middle. The rearrangement joins TRBV7-6 to TRBJ1-3; D may be TRBD1 (5 bases). Sequencing was performed on CD8+ T cells from peripheral blood mononuclear cells, taken before pregnancy. This TCR was sampled from a female donor with multiple sclerosis, enrolled in a pregnancy study. For the CDR3, the DNA is TGTGCCAGCAGCTTAGTGGCCGGGGGATCTGGAAACACCATATATTTT. Its translation is CASSLVAGGSGNTIYF.